Below, 28 T cell receptor beta chains from the same sample are listed, as sequenced in a study of identical twins. From the 5' RACE reads, TCRdb called clonotypes with MiXCR, one entry per CDR3 protein. The sample shows 250,000 or so distinct CDR3 sequences, roughly 8.7% of them seen only once. The same specimen was also included in a second study, on yellow fever vaccine responses in identical twins.

Sequences were obtained from CD8+ T cells sorted from blood. Source of these receptors: a woman younger than 35 in good health.

V usage is TRBV12-5 and J usage is TRBJ2-1, with a tentative D call TRBD2 (6 bases). The CDR3 runs to 13 residues. The V gene lost 6 bases and the J gene lost 9 bases, with 15 bases spanning the gap. Looked up from germline, CDR1 is LGHNT and CDR2 is FRNRAP. The DNA for the CDR3 is TGTGCTAGTGGACCAACTAGCCACACTGAGCAGTTCTTC. It specifies CASGPTSHTEQFF.

This chain connects TRBV6-1 to TRBJ2-5; D is possibly TRBD2 (5 bases). The CDR3 has 16 amino acids. With 4 bases removed from V and 1 base from J, the gap between germline ends came to 16 bases. Germline-derived CDR1 and CDR2 are MNHNS and SASEGT. As DNA, the CDR3 is TGTGCCAGCAGTGCGAGCCGGACTGCCCTCCAAGAGACCCAGTACTTC. Its protein is CASSASRTALQETQYF.

This clonotype was seen at least ten times. The rearrangement links TRBV7-9 to TRBJ2-1; a possible D gene is TRBD2 (5 bases). The germline CDR1 and CDR2 sequences are SEHNR and FQNEAQ (reference sequence). Trimming shortened V by 7 bases and J by 5 bases, and 9 bases separated the two germline ends. The CDR3 has 12 residues. CDR3 residues: CASNRRDNEQFF. DNA of the CDR3: TGTGCCAGCAATCGGCGGGACAATGAGCAGTTCTTC. The full variable domain, rest sourced from reference TRBV7-9 and TRBJ2-1, is DTGVSQNPRHKITKRGQNVTFRCDPISEHNRLYWYRQTLGQGPEFLTYFQNEAQLEKSRLLSDRFSAERPKGSFSTLEIQRTEQGDSAMYLCASNRRDNEQFFGPGTRLTVL.

This clonotype was seen at least ten times. V is TRBV12-3 or TRBV12-4 and J is TRBJ2-5, with 8 nucleotides matching TRBD1. Trimming took 4 bases from V and 1 from J; bases not matched to a gene: 2. This CDR3 is built from 14 residues. In DNA form, the CDR3 reads TGTGCCAGCAGTTCGACAGGGGCCCAAGAGACCCAGTACTTC. Translated, it gives CASSSTGAQETQYF.

The rearrangement links TRBV6-1 to TRBJ1-1; D is possibly TRBD1 (5 bases). The CDR3 is 14 amino acids. V was pared by 4 bases and J by 1 base, with 10 bases between. The germline V gene has CDR1 MNHNS and CDR2 SASEGT. The CDR3 bases are TGTGCCAGCAGTGTCTTAGGGGCGAACACTGAAGCTTTCTTT. This encodes CASSVLGANTEAFF.

The chain is built from TRBV6-6 and TRBJ2-5; no definite D call. The germline gives CDR1 MNHNY, CDR2 SVGAGI (reference sequence). The CDR3 totals 13 residues. V lost 1 base and J lost 5, with 8 bases in between. The DNA for the CDR3 is TGTGCCAGCAGTTACTTAACGCGGGAGACCCAGTACTTC. Amino acid sequence: CASSYLTRETQYF.

The chain couples TRBV24-1 to TRBJ2-2, with TRBD2 as a possible D gene (5 bases). The CDR3 is 15 amino acids. Trimming took 0 bases from V and 3 from J, leaving 7 bases between them. The germline CDR1 and CDR2 sequences are KGHDR and SFDVKD. This CDR3 is CATSDLEGYTGELFF. The CDR3 nucleotides are TGTGCCACCAGTGATTTGGAGGGATACACCGGGGAGCTGTTTTTT.

The chain couples TRBV10-1 to TRBJ2-3; D remains unclear. CDR1 is WNHNN and CDR2 is SYGVQD in the germline V gene (reference sequence). The CDR3 sequence is 16 residues long. V shed 2 bases and J shed 6 bases, with 18 bases lying between them. The CDR3, as DNA: TGCGCCAGCAGTGAGGTTGTCAGGAGAAATGGTGATACGCAGTATTTT. The encoded protein is CASSEVVRRNGDTQYF.

This clonotype was recorded at least ten times. The chain has TRBV27 and TRBJ2-7, with D possibly TRBD1 on 6 matching bases. This CDR3 has 15 amino acids. Germline V gene data show CDR1 as MNHEY and CDR2 as SMNVEV (reference sequence). The V end was cut by 3 bases, the J end by 0 bases, with 12 bases between. The CDR3 DNA is TGTGCCAGCAGTTTGACCGGGACACTCTCCTACGAGCAGTACTTC. Translating gives CASSLTGTLSYEQYF.

This clonotype was counted a few times. The CDR3 region has the DNA TGTGCCAGCAGCGTCTTTGTCCAGTACTTC. Translated, it gives CASSVFVQYF. The chain uses TRBV9 and TRBJ2-5; D gene unclear. CDR3 size: 10 residues. Trimming shortened V by 2 bases and J by 10 bases, and 6 bases separated the two germline ends. The germline V gene encodes CDR1 SGDLS and CDR2 YYNGEE.

The chain employs TRBV28 and TRBJ2-7; TRBD1 agrees at 9 bases. Germline values: CDR1 MDHEN, CDR2 SYDVKM. After removal of 8 bases from V and 7 bases from J, the junction contained 9 bases not matched to a gene. The CDR3 spans 13 residues. CDR3 coding DNA: TGTGCCAGCGAGACAGGGGGGGTGGGAGAGCAGTACTTC. It is translated as CASETGGVGEQYF.

V and J are TRBV16 and TRBJ2-1; 7 bases map to TRBD2. Trimming at V came to 0 bases and at J to 5 bases, leaving 1 base not matched to a gene. The CDR3 sequence is 14 residues long. Per germline, CDR1 KGHSY and CDR2 FQNENV. The CDR3 here is CASSQSLAHNEQFF. The CDR3 DNA reads TGTGCCAGCAGCCAATCACTAGCGCACAATGAGCAGTTCTTC. Using reference TRBV16 and TRBJ2-1 for the parts outside the CDR3, the full variable domain is GEEVAQTPKHLVRGEGQKAKLYCAPIKGHSYVFWYQQVLKNEFKFLISFQNENVFDETGMPKERFSAKCLPNSPCSLEIQATKLEDSAVYFCASSQSLAHNEQFFGPGTRLTVL.

This clonotype was recorded a few times. The rearrangement links TRBV9 to TRBJ2-1; D remains ambiguous. Deletions cut 0 bases from V and 6 bases from J, with 7 bases between. The length of the CDR3 is 13 residues. Per the germline V gene, CDR1 is SGDLS and CDR2 is YYNGEE. The CDR3 sequence is CASSVATSNEQFF. The CDR3 coding sequence is TGTGCCAGCAGCGTAGCCACATCCAATGAGCAGTTCTTC.

This clonotype was observed a handful of times. This rearrangement joins TRBV28 to TRBJ2-7; TRBD1 aligns across 8 bases. CDR1 is MDHEN, CDR2 SYDVKM, per germline. The CDR3 is 14 residues long. Germline trimming cut 2 bases from V and 5 bases from J; bases unmatched to any gene: 5. The CDR3 nucleotides are TGTGCCAGCAGTTTAGCGACAGGGGATCACGAGCAGTACTTC. Protein: CASSLATGDHEQYF.

The chain uses TRBV20-1 and TRBJ2-4, with a tentative D call TRBD1 (6 bases). The CDR3 sequence is 16 residues long. Looked up from germline, CDR1 is DFQATT and CDR2 is SNEGSKA (reference sequence). Trimming stripped 7 bases from V and 8 bases from J, with 27 bases between. In DNA, the CDR3 is TGCAGTGGATTTAGCACAGGGCAACTCCAGGACGACATTCAGTACTTC. Protein: CSGFSTGQLQDDIQYF.

This clonotype appeared a few times. This chain links TRBV16 with TRBJ2-7; 8 nucleotides align to TRBD2. Germline assignment: CDR1 KGHSY and CDR2 FQNENV. The CDR3 contains 15 residues. Trimming cost V 8 bases and J 2 bases; bases outside gene matches: 11. CDR3 coding DNA: TGTGCCAGCGGCACCGGGACTAGGGACACCTACGAGCAGTACTTC. It is translated as CASGTGTRDTYEQYF.

The rearrangement links TRBV20-1 to TRBJ1-5, with 12 positions matching TRBD1. V was clipped by 2 bases and J by 4 bases; unmatched bases: 6. The CDR3 length is 16 residues. CDR1 DFQATT and CDR2 SNEGSKA come from the germline V gene (reference sequence). The CDR3 DNA is TGCAGTGCTAGAAAGGGACAGGGGGCCGAAAATCAGCCCCAGCATTTT. It specifies CSARKGQGAENQPQHF.

There are many counts of this clonotype. The chain links TRBV14 to TRBJ2-5, with 7 nucleotides matching TRBD1. Germline CDR1 is SGHDN and CDR2 is FVKESK. V lost 1 base to trimming and J lost 8 bases; unmatched junction nucleotides: 7. This CDR3 contains 14 residues. In DNA, the CDR3 is TGTGCCAGCAGCCAAGTCTTGACAGGGACCACCCAGTACTTC. Translating it yields CASSQVLTGTTQYF.

Points on this clonotype: Its ends do not fully match the called genes, so a read error is possible. This chain joins TRBV7-9 and TRBJ1-3; 7 bases agree with TRBD1. Germline V gives CDR1 SEHNR, CDR2 FQNEAQ (reference sequence). CDR3 length equals 9 residues. The CDR3 region has the DNA TGTGCCAGCAGCCCCGACAGGGCGTTT. It codes for CASSPDRAF.

This rearrangement joins TRBV20-1 to TRBJ2-2; D gene unclear. Trimming stripped 0 bases from V and 3 bases from J, with 14 bases between. This CDR3 region has 16 residues. Germline values: CDR1 DFQATT, CDR2 SNEGSKA (reference sequence). For the CDR3, the DNA is TGCAGTGCTAGAGATGTTTGGGGTAGTGACACCGGGGAGCTGTTTTTT. Its translation: CSARDVWGSDTGELFF.

This clonotype was seen ten or more times. The chain carries TRBV12-3 or TRBV12-4 and TRBJ2-3; D unresolved. This CDR3 has 12 amino acids. Between the trimmed V and J ends, which lost 6 bases and 4 bases, there was a span of 8 bases. CDR3 sequence reads: CASRDPSDTQYF. DNA for the CDR3: TGTGCCAGCAGGGACCCATCAGATACGCAGTATTTT.

This clonotype was counted a few times. The chain joins TRBV12-3 or TRBV12-4 to TRBJ1-1; 9 bases align to TRBD1. This CDR3 is 13 amino acids long. J gave up 8 bases and V 4 bases, and 5 bases lay outside the gene matches. CDR3 in amino acids: CASSWGQGGEAFF. The CDR3 nucleotides read TGTGCCAGCAGTTGGGGACAGGGAGGAGAAGCTTTCTTT.

The chain has TRBV5-1 and TRBJ2-3, with D perhaps matching TRBD2 (5 bases). Germline V lookup: CDR1 SGHRS, CDR2 YFSETQ. CDR3 length: 15 amino acids. V lost 0 bases to trimming and J lost 4 bases, with 12 bases between them. DNA for the CDR3: TGCGCCAGCAGCTTGGGGGAGACCAACTCAGATACGCAGTATTTT. It is translated as CASSLGETNSDTQYF.

This clonotype was seen ten or more times. This sequence joins TRBV24-1 and TRBJ2-5; D uncertain. The V and J ends lost 3 bases and 9 bases respectively, with 19 bases between them. The CDR3 length is 15 residues. Germline values: CDR1 KGHDR, CDR2 SFDVKD. The CDR3 DNA reads as TGTGCCACCAGTGATGCAGTTACAACCCAAGATCCCCAGTACTTC. Protein sequence: CATSDAVTTQDPQYF.

This clonotype was found many times. This rearrangement joins TRBV4-3 to TRBJ2-7, with D perhaps matching TRBD1 or TRBD2 (5 bases each). V was cut by 0 bases and J by 2 bases, with 8 bases left in between. The CDR3 contains 14 residues. Germline CDR1 is LGHNA and CDR2 is YSLEER. CDR3 loop: CASSQDRDAYEQYF. The CDR3 DNA reads as TGCGCCAGCAGCCAAGACCGGGACGCCTACGAGCAGTACTTC.

The rearrangement joins TRBV4-3 to TRBJ2-7; 9 bases agree with TRBD1. This CDR3 spans 15 amino acids. Unmatched junction bases numbered 8, after V lost 4 bases and J lost 4 bases. Germline lookup yields CDR1 LGHNA and CDR2 YSLEER. CDR3: CASSRGTGTSYEQYF. The CDR3 DNA reads as TGCGCCAGCAGCCGAGGGACAGGGACTTCGTACGAGCAGTACTTC.

This clonotype has a handful of counts. This rearrangement joins TRBV7-9 to TRBJ2-5, with 9 bases aligning to TRBD1. The CDR3 has 16 amino acids. After removal of 2 bases from V and 4 bases from J, the junction contained 8 bases not matched to a gene. Germline-derived CDR1 and CDR2 are SEHNR and FQNEAQ (reference sequence). The CDR3 DNA reads TGTGCCAGCAGCTTACCCAGACTGGACAGGGGAGAGACCCAGTACTTC. Translating gives CASSLPRLDRGETQYF.

V and J are TRBV6-6 and TRBJ2-1; D is possibly TRBD1 or TRBD2 (5 bases each). Germline CDR1 reads MNHNY; CDR2 reads SVGAGI (reference sequence). The CDR3 consists of 13 residues. V dropped 2 bases and J dropped 9 bases, with 11 bases sitting between them. CDR3: CASSYPDGAEQFF. The CDR3 nucleotides are TGTGCCAGCAGTTACCCAGACGGGGCTGAGCAGTTCTTC.